Each of the 3 T cell receptor beta chains below was sequenced from the same sample in a study of shared clonotypes between healthy human individuals. The naive CD8 population came from CD45RO-negative cells selected for CCR7, without terminally differentiated effector memory CD45RA+ cells. The protocol was immunoSEQ multiplex PCR, while the TCRdb copy is restricted to in-frame clones and leaves out a portion. The data show some 2.1 million clones, about 94% seen once. The sample consisted of naive CD8+ T cells from PBMCs. The receptors originated from a man in his late teens or twenties in good health. Some clones in this sample may be carry-over from other donors' samples.

With regard to this clone: This specimen includes other DNA sequences encoding the same CDR3. J is TRBJ2-1 and V is TRBV28; D uncertain. Germline V CDR1 and CDR2: MDHEN, SYDVKM. V dropped 5 bases and J dropped 6 bases, with 8 bases sitting between them. The CDR3 loop spans 12 amino acids. Here the CDR3 DNA reads TGTGCCAGCAGTCTACGAGGCAATGAGCAGTTCTTC. As protein: CASSLRGNEQFF. The full variable domain, in which reference TRBV28 and TRBJ2-1 provide the parts outside the CDR3, is DVKVTQSSRYLVKRTGEKVFLECVQDMDHENMFWYRQDPGLGLRLIYFSYDVKMKEKGDIPEGYSVSREKKERFSLILESASTNQTSMYLCASSLRGNEQFFGPGTRLTVL.

On this clone: The sample contains more than one DNA sequence encoding this CDR3. V usage is TRBV7-9 and J usage is TRBJ2-1, with 15 positions matching TRBD2. The J segment lost 7 bases and the V segment lost 4 bases, leaving 2 bases of the junction unmatched. The CDR3 contains 15 residues. Germline lookup yields CDR1 SEHNR and CDR2 FQNEAQ (reference sequence). CDR3 nucleotides: TGTGCCAGCAGCTCCGGGACTAGCGGGAGGAATGAGCAGTTCTTC. This sequence encodes CASSSGTSGRNEQFF.

CDR3 sequence (DNA): TGTGCCAGCAGTTTTTCAGGCGGGGTGGTTGACGAGCAGTACTTC. This codes for CASSFSGGVVDEQYF. This chain connects TRBV28 to TRBJ2-7; D is perhaps TRBD2 (6 bases). The V end was cut by 3 bases, the J end by 5 bases, with 17 bases between. CDR3 length equals 15 residues. Germline V CDR1 and CDR2: MDHEN, SYDVKM.